The 24 T cell receptor beta chains presented below share a single source sample, sequenced in a study of blood T cell repertoires in COVID-19. Libraries were prepared by immunoSEQ multiplex PCR; TCRdb keeps only in-frame clonotypes and omits some of them. Of a few hundred thousand clones detected, roughly 90% appear once; the ten largest clones hold roughly 0.8%. The sequenced sample consisted of peripheral blood. These receptors came from a young man with acute or convalescent COVID-19.

The CDR3 here is CASSLSGPPYEQYF. CDR3 sequence (DNA): TGTGCCAGCAGTTTGAGCGGACCACCCTACGAGCAGTACTTC. The chain links TRBV28 to TRBJ2-7; D is perhaps TRBD2 (5 bases). The CDR3 spans 14 residues. Deletions cut 3 bases from V and 2 bases from J, with 11 bases between. Germline assignment: CDR1 MDHEN and CDR2 SYDVKM.

This clone was detected once. This rearrangement joins TRBV3-1 (or the pseudogene TRBV3-2) to TRBJ1-2; the D is unclear. This CDR3 comprises 14 residues. Per the germline V gene, CDR1 is LGHDT and CDR2 is YNNKEL (reference sequence). Trimming shortened V by 0 bases and J by 6 bases, and 11 bases separated the two germline ends. The CDR3 loop reads CASSQDFNLDGYTF. CDR3 in DNA: TGTGCCAGCAGCCAAGATTTTAACTTGGATGGCTACACCTTC.

This clone has only one observation. CDR3 DNA sequence: TGTGCCAGCAGTCCGGCGGGGTACTTAGGGGTCTACGAGCAGTACTTC. Protein: CASSPAGYLGVYEQYF. The genes are TRBV7-4 and TRBJ2-7, with D tentatively TRBD2 (6 bases). This CDR3 has 16 amino acids. Germline CDR1 reads SGHVT; CDR2 reads SQSDAQ. V shed 6 bases and J shed 3 bases, with 21 bases lying between them.

This sequence joins TRBV6-5 and TRBJ1-6; no firm D call. With 6 bases removed from V and 7 bases from J, the gap between germline ends came to 13 bases. The CDR3 length is 14 residues. CDR1 is MNHEY, CDR2 SVGAGI, per germline. CDR3 sequence (DNA): TGTGCCAGCAGCCTCAACGGGAAGAATTCACCCCTCCACTTT. It codes for CASSLNGKNSPLHF.

The chain carries TRBV7-9 and TRBJ1-2; D is unclear. The CDR3 sequence is 13 residues long. The ends were cut back, 0 bases at V and 7 bases at J, with 9 bases in the middle. CDR1 SEHNR and CDR2 FQNEAQ come from the germline V gene (reference sequence). The CDR3 here is CASSLAAVGGYTF. The CDR3 DNA reads TGTGCCAGCAGCTTAGCCGCGGTTGGTGGCTACACCTTC. Based on the CDR3 plus reference TRBV7-9 and TRBJ1-2, the full variable domain is DTGVSQNPRHKITKRGQNVTFRCDPISEHNRLYWYRQTLGQGPEFLTYFQNEAQLEKSRLLSDRFSAERPKGSFSTLEIQRTEQGDSAMYLCASSLAAVGGYTFGSGTRLTVV.

A remark on this clone: This specimen includes other DNA sequences encoding the same CDR3. V usage is TRBV30 and J usage is TRBJ1-4; D not resolved. V lost 1 base and J lost 5, with 8 bases in between. CDR1 and CDR2 (germline): GTSNPN, SVGIG (reference sequence). This CDR3 is 13 amino acids long. CDR3 amino acids: CAWSAGFNEKLFF. CDR3 in DNA: TGTGCCTGGAGTGCGGGGTTCAATGAAAAACTGTTTTTT.

CDR3 nucleotides: TGTGCCAGCAGTCGAGGCCTCAACACTGAAGCTTTCTTT. This translates into CASSRGLNTEAFF. V is TRBV28 and J is TRBJ1-1, with unresolved D. CDR3 size: 13 residues. The V end was cut by 5 bases, the J end by 2 bases, with 9 bases between. Per germline, CDR1 MDHEN and CDR2 SYDVKM.

The chain employs TRBV11-1 and TRBJ1-6, with D possibly being TRBD1 (5 bases). The CDR3 extends over 14 amino acids. Trimming stripped 5 bases from V and 5 bases from J, with 10 bases between. Germline assignment: CDR1 SGHAT and CDR2 FQDESV (reference sequence). CDR3 region: CASSGRQNNSPLHF. CDR3 in DNA: TGTGCCAGCAGCGGACGACAGAATAATTCACCCCTCCACTTT.

V and J are TRBV6-5 and TRBJ2-7; D may be TRBD2 (5 bases). Germline values: CDR1 MNHEY, CDR2 SVGAGI. Trimming took off 6 bases at V and 5 bases at J, with 8 bases between the two ends. This CDR3 has 11 amino acids. Here the CDR3 reads CASRGDHEQYF. The CDR3 DNA reads as TGTGCCAGCAGGGGAGACCACGAGCAGTACTTC.

The chain employs TRBV6-6 and TRBJ2-1; 8 bases are shared with TRBD2. J was trimmed by 0 bases and V by 5 bases; bases with no gene match: 6. The length of the CDR3 is 16 residues. Per the germline V gene, CDR1 is MNHNY and CDR2 is SVGAGI (reference sequence). The CDR3 region has the DNA TGTGCCAGCAGTCACTTTAGCGGGGCCTCCTACAATGAGCAGTTCTTC. It translates to CASSHFSGASYNEQFF.

The CDR3 sequence: CASSPDSSGANVLTF. CDR3 coding DNA: TGTGCCAGCAGTCCTGATAGCTCTGGGGCCAACGTCCTGACTTTC. The gene calls are TRBV2 and TRBJ2-6; unclear D gene. Looked up from germline, CDR1 is SNHLY and CDR2 is FYNNEI. Deletions cut 5 bases from V and 0 bases from J, with 8 bases between. The CDR3 sequence is 15 residues long.

This chain connects TRBV5-1 to TRBJ2-2; no firm D call. There are 14 residues in the CDR3. Germline-derived CDR1 and CDR2 are SGHRS and YFSETQ. Trimming removed 1 base at V and 6 bases at J, with 10 bases between. The CDR3 sequence is CASSLTAGPGELFF. The CDR3 bases are TGCGCCAGCAGCTTGACGGCAGGTCCCGGGGAGCTGTTTTTT. The variable domain in full, with the rest retrieved from reference TRBV5-1 and TRBJ2-2, is KAGVTQTPRYLIKTRGQQVTLSCSPISGHRSVSWYQQTPGQGLQFLFEYFSETQRNKGNFPGRFSGRQFSNSRSEMNVSTLELGDSALYLCASSLTAGPGELFFGEGSRLTVL.

V and J are TRBV7-6 and TRBJ2-7, with a weak D call TRBD1 (6 bases). Trimming shortened V by 2 bases and J by 3 bases, and 20 bases separated the two germline ends. The CDR3 runs 17 residues. Per germline, CDR1 SGHVS and CDR2 FNYEAQ. The CDR3 bases are TGTGCCAGCAGCTTACTCCCCCCCCCAACAGGGCGCTACGAGCAGTACTTC. Its translation: CASSLLPPPTGRYEQYF. Filled out from reference TRBV7-6 and TRBJ2-7, the complete variable domain reads GAGVSQSPRYKVTKRGQDVALRCDPISGHVSLYWYRQALGQGPEFLTYFNYEAQQDKSGLPNDRFSAERPEGSISTLTIQRTEQRDSAMYRCASSLLPPPTGRYEQYFGPGTRLTVT.

The gene calls are TRBV30 and TRBJ2-2; unclear D gene. Per germline, CDR1 GTSNPN and CDR2 SVGIG (reference sequence). The CDR3 is made up of 14 amino acids. The ends were cut back, 0 bases at V and 4 bases at J, with 9 bases in the middle. The CDR3 DNA reads TGTGCCTGGAGTGTTACCGGGTTCACCGGGGAGCTGTTTTTT. Protein sequence: CAWSVTGFTGELFF.

This chain links TRBV6-5 with TRBJ1-1; 8 nucleotides match TRBD1. V lost 7 bases to trimming and J lost 9 bases; unmatched junction nucleotides: 13. The CDR3 extends over 14 amino acids. Germline CDR1 MNHEY, CDR2 SVGAGI. The CDR3 DNA sequence: TGTGCCAGCACTAGGGGGACAGGAGATGATCAAGCTTTCTTT. This sequence encodes CASTRGTGDDQAFF.

Here the CDR3 reads CASSLGPSGSSEQFF. The CDR3 coding sequence is TGTGCCAGCAGCTTAGGGCCTAGCGGGAGTAGTGAGCAGTTCTTC. The rearrangement joins TRBV7-9 to TRBJ2-1, with 10 positions matching TRBD2. V lost 1 base, J lost 9 bases, and 6 bases stayed unmatched. There are 15 residues in the CDR3. Germline-derived CDR1 and CDR2 are SEHNR and FQNEAQ (reference sequence).

CDR3 sequence: CASRRGTPRTDTQYF. In DNA form, the CDR3 reads TGTGCCAGCCGAAGGGGGACCCCACGCACAGATACGCAGTATTTT. J is TRBJ2-3 and V is TRBV28; D perhaps matches TRBD1 (6 bases). The CDR3 extends over 15 amino acids. CDR1 is MDHEN, CDR2 SYDVKM, per germline. Trimming took 8 bases from V and 1 from J, leaving 16 bases between them.

This clone has just a few counts. The chain employs TRBV5-1 and TRBJ1-3, with TRBD1 as a possible D gene (6 bases). Trimming stripped 3 bases from V and 4 bases from J, with 11 bases between. This CDR3 contains 14 residues. Germline V lookup: CDR1 SGHRS, CDR2 YFSETQ. CDR3 protein: CASSYGQPGNTIYF. The DNA of the CDR3 is TGCGCCAGCAGCTACGGACAGCCCGGAAACACCATATATTTT.

V and J are TRBV29-1 and TRBJ2-3, with unresolved D. The length of the CDR3 is 13 residues. Germline-derived CDR1 and CDR2 are SQVTM and ANQGSEA. With 7 bases removed from V and 10 bases from J, the gap between germline ends came to 21 bases. The CDR3 loop is CSARENRVLPQYF. In DNA form, the CDR3 reads TGCAGCGCACGAGAGAATCGGGTCCTTCCGCAGTATTTT.

This chain uses TRBV24-1 with TRBJ1-2; 9 bases line up with TRBD1. With V trimmed by 4 bases and J by 2 bases, 4 bases remained unmatched. This CDR3 region has 15 residues. Germline V gene sequence: CDR1 KGHDR, CDR2 SFDVKD. CDR3: CATSETGTGNYGYTF. CDR3 sequence (DNA): TGTGCCACCAGTGAAACCGGGACAGGGAACTATGGCTACACCTTC.

This rearrangement joins TRBV10-1 to TRBJ1-4; no firm D call. The CDR3 runs to 13 residues. CDR1 and CDR2 from the germline V gene are WNHNN and SYGVQD (reference sequence). Trimming left V 10 bases short and J 6 bases short, with 15 bases between. The CDR3 coding sequence is TGCGCCATGATACCCGAGTCCGATGAAAAACTGTTTTTT. Protein: CAMIPESDEKLFF.

This clone was seen only once. The rearrangement joins TRBV7-2 to TRBJ2-4; TRBD1 matches at 9 bases. This CDR3 is built from 13 residues. Germline loops: CDR1 SGHTA, CDR2 FQGNSA. The J segment lost 8 bases and the V segment lost 6 bases, leaving 5 bases of the junction unmatched. As DNA, the CDR3 is TGTGCCAGCAGACAGGGGGCTCGGGACATTCAGTACTTC. It is translated as CASRQGARDIQYF.

The chain joins TRBV27 to TRBJ1-5; the match to TRBD1 covers 7 bases. Germline loops: CDR1 MNHEY, CDR2 SMNVEV (reference sequence). This CDR3 is 14 amino acids long. J was trimmed by 0 bases and V by 5 bases; bases with no gene match: 1. The CDR3 region is CASSRQGSNQPQHF. For the CDR3, the DNA is TGTGCCAGCAGTCGACAGGGTAGCAATCAGCCCCAGCATTTT.

This rearrangement joins TRBV2 to TRBJ2-2; a weak D match, TRBD1 (6 bases). Trimming removed 5 bases at V and 3 bases at J, with 13 bases between. Looked up from germline, CDR1 is SNHLY and CDR2 is FYNNEI. CDR3 length: 15 residues. CDR3 sequence (DNA): TGTGCCAGCAGTTACCTACAGGGCCACACCGGGGAGCTGTTTTTT. Amino acid sequence: CASSYLQGHTGELFF.